The 25 T cell receptor beta chains presented below share a single source sample, sequenced in a study of beta chain features in type 1 diabetes (dated by TCRdb to the late 2010s). Library method: the immunoSEQ multiplex PCR assay. The entire isolated RNA was reverse transcribed using the High Capacity cDNA Reverse Transcription Kit, and thus expressed TCRB transcripts were sequenced. TCRdb took over this immuneACCESS table, retaining in-frame rearrangements with V and J assigned. Such tables are incomplete; in checked studies, under half of the missing clones stem from an unresolved V gene, and the remainder is unexplained. This sample gives approximately 380,000 clones in total; about 15% of them show up just once. The ten largest account for about 0.019% of the sample. What was sequenced was naive CD4+ T cells from blood. Taken with the paper, the label for cell subset or site translates to: true naive CD4+ T cells. All receptors derive from a woman between 18 and 30 years old in good health.

This clone was detected only a few times. One junction end does not reproduce the germline sequence, and a read error may be involved. This rearrangement joins TRBV28 to TRBJ2-7; no clear D gene. The length of the CDR3 is 12 residues. CDR1 is MDHEN, CDR2 SYDVKM, per germline. The CDR3 loop is CASSSSELVNFF. CDR3 in DNA: TGTGCCAGCAGTTCCTCTGAGCTGGTGAATTTCTTC.

CDR3 bases: TGTGCCAGCAGTTCCTACAGGGGAACTGAAGCTTTCTTT. Amino acid sequence: CASSSYRGTEAFF. This chain uses TRBV28 with TRBJ1-1; 7 positions match TRBD1. This CDR3 is 13 amino acids long. The germline gives CDR1 MDHEN, CDR2 SYDVKM. After removal of 4 bases from V and 5 bases from J, the junction contained 4 bases not matched to a gene.

This clone was found a few times. The V and J genes are TRBV4-2 and TRBJ2-1; no clear D. This CDR3 region has 15 residues. The ends were cut back, 1 base at V and 8 bases at J, with 15 bases in the middle. In germline, CDR1 is LGHNA, CDR2 YNFKEQ. The CDR3 DNA reads TGTGCCAGCAGCCAAGGTCCTCCGGCGGCTTATGAGCAGTTCTTC. Translating it yields CASSQGPPAAYEQFF.

This clone was counted between two and nine times. V gene TRBV29-1 combines with J gene TRBJ1-2, with a tentative D call TRBD1 (6 bases). The V end was cut by 7 bases, the J end by 7 bases, with 19 bases between. This CDR3 is built from 13 residues. From germline, CDR1 is SQVTM and CDR2 ANQGSEA. CDR3 coding DNA: TGCAGCGGAGGCTCGCGGCAGGGGACTGGCTACACCTTC. Translation gives CSGGSRQGTGYTF.

V is TRBV5-1 and J is TRBJ2-2, with TRBD2 matching over 11 bases. The CDR3 runs 17 residues. Germline CDR1 reads SGHRS; CDR2 reads YFSETQ. Trimming took 4 bases from V and 4 from J; bases not matched to a gene: 9. In DNA form, the CDR3 reads TGCGCCAGCAGCCGGGCGACTAGCGGGACTCTCACCGGGGAGCTGTTTTTT. Encoded protein: CASSRATSGTLTGELFF.

This clone was counted only a few times. J is TRBJ2-1 and V is TRBV13; 9 positions agree with TRBD2. Germline V gene lookup returns CDR1 PRHDT and CDR2 FYEKMQ (reference sequence). This CDR3 is 16 amino acids long. The V segment lost 5 bases and the J segment 4 bases; nucleotides outside the gene matches: 9. The CDR3 reads CASSINSGRGYNEQFF. The CDR3 coding sequence is TGTGCCAGCAGCATAAATAGCGGGAGAGGGTACAATGAGCAGTTCTTC.

There are a few counts of this clone. The chain employs TRBV23-1 and TRBJ2-4; the match to TRBD1 covers 7 bases. TRBV23-1 is classed as an ORF, of uncertain function. The ends lost 9 bases at V and 0 bases at J; junction bases unmatched: 11. The CDR3 has 16 residues. In nucleotides, the CDR3 is TGCGCCAGTCCTGAAAAAGGGGGCCTAGCCAAAAACATTCAGTACTTC. The encoded protein is CASPEKGGLAKNIQYF.

The chain employs TRBV27 and TRBJ2-1; 7 bases are a match to TRBD2. Trimming at V came to 6 bases and at J to 2 bases, leaving 13 bases not matched to a gene. The CDR3 contains 17 residues. Germline values: CDR1 MNHEY, CDR2 SMNVEV (reference sequence). The CDR3 protein is CASRRLTTSSAYNEQFF. CDR3 DNA sequence: TGTGCCAGCAGGCGCTTAACGACTAGCTCTGCCTACAATGAGCAGTTCTTC.

This clone has a handful of counts. The chain joins TRBV9 to TRBJ1-1; perhaps TRBD1 as D (6 bases). From germline, CDR1 is SGDLS and CDR2 YYNGEE. This CDR3 has 14 residues. Deletions cut 1 base from V and 1 base from J, with 8 bases between. DNA of the CDR3: TGTGCCAGCAGCGTACGGACAGCGAACACTGAAGCTTTCTTT. Translating gives CASSVRTANTEAFF.

This sequence joins TRBV25-1 and TRBJ2-1, with 7 bases fitting TRBD1. The CDR3 has 15 residues. Unmatched junction bases numbered 11, after V lost 7 bases and J lost 5 bases. Germline V gives CDR1 MGHDK, CDR2 SYGVNS. The CDR3 is CASTVLAQGNNEQFF. CDR3 sequence (DNA): TGTGCCAGCACCGTACTCGCACAGGGGAACAATGAGCAGTTCTTC.

This clone was observed a single time. The chain is built from TRBV29-1 and TRBJ1-4; 11 bases are shared with TRBD1. J gave up 7 bases and V 6 bases, and 7 bases lay outside the gene matches. Germline V gives CDR1 SQVTM, CDR2 ANQGSEA. The CDR3 loop spans 14 amino acids. The CDR3 coding sequence is TGCAGCGTGACTGGGACAGGGGGTAGTGAAAAACTGTTTTTT. Its translation is CSVTGTGGSEKLFF.

The V gene is TRBV29-1, the J gene TRBJ1-2; no definite D call. Germline V CDR1 and CDR2: SQVTM, ANQGSEA. CDR3 size: 12 residues. V shed 4 bases and J shed 7 bases, with 13 bases lying between them. The CDR3 sequence is CSVGGFEIGYTF. DNA for the CDR3: TGCAGCGTTGGAGGGTTCGAAATTGGCTACACCTTC.

This chain links TRBV28 with TRBJ2-7; 8 bases match TRBD1. This CDR3 region has 15 residues. The trim removed 6 bases at V and 0 bases at J, leaving 7 bases unmatched. Germline CDR1 and CDR2: MDHEN and SYDVKM. In DNA form, the CDR3 reads TGTGCCAGCAGGAAACCCGGGACAGGCTCCTACGAGCAGTACTTC. It yields the protein CASRKPGTGSYEQYF.

This chain joins TRBV19 and TRBJ1-2, with D possibly being TRBD1 (6 bases). V lost 6 bases, J lost 5 bases, and 16 bases lay in between. This CDR3 contains 14 residues. Germline-derived CDR1 and CDR2 are LNHDA and SQIVND (reference sequence). In nucleotides, the CDR3 is TGTGCCAGTAGGGACGGCAGGGGAAGGTATGGCTACACCTTC. Translated: CASRDGRGRYGYTF.

The chain is built from TRBV28 and TRBJ1-5; D is perhaps TRBD1 (5 bases). V shed 6 bases and J shed 5 bases, with 17 bases lying between them. The germline CDR1 and CDR2 sequences are MDHEN and SYDVKM. The CDR3 covers 15 residues. Here the CDR3 reads CASSQPGDVYQPQHF. The CDR3 nucleotides are TGTGCCAGCAGCCAGCCGGGGGACGTCTATCAGCCCCAGCATTTT.

This rearrangement joins TRBV5-1 to TRBJ1-2, with 9 bases identical to TRBD1. The germline V gene has CDR1 SGHRS and CDR2 YFSETQ. The V gene end was trimmed by 4 bases and the J gene end by 7 bases; junction bases not matched to a gene: 2. The CDR3 is 12 residues long. The CDR3 nucleotides read TGCGCCAGCAGCGCGACAGGGGGTGGCTACACCTTC. Its translation: CASSATGGGYTF.

This clone has only a few counts. This chain uses TRBV7-9 with TRBJ2-5; TRBD2 aligns across 8 bases. The DNA matches TRBJ2-7 better at its end, which makes the J call doubtful. The CDR3 is 15 residues long. Germline V CDR1 and CDR2: SEHNR, FQNEAQ (reference sequence). The CDR3 loop is CASSFFSGTSYEQYF. The CDR3 DNA reads as TGTGCCAGCAGCTTTTTTAGCGGGACCTCCTACGAGCAGTACTTC.

This clone was counted between two and nine times. The CDR3 DNA reads as TGCGCCAGCAGCTTGGCTAGCGGGAGGACCGAGCAGTACTTC. Its protein is CASSLASGRTEQYF. This rearrangement joins TRBV5-1 to TRBJ2-7; 11 bases agree with TRBD2. There are 14 residues in the CDR3. After removal of 0 bases from V and 6 bases from J, the junction contained 2 bases not matched to a gene. Germline CDR1 SGHRS, CDR2 YFSETQ.

The rearrangement uses TRBV15 and TRBJ2-7; 7 bases align to TRBD1. The CDR3 totals 14 residues. Trimming at V came to 1 base and at J to 5 bases, leaving 5 bases not matched to a gene. CDR1 is LNHNV and CDR2 is YYDKDF in the germline V gene (reference sequence). The CDR3 is CATSRADRANEQYF. The CDR3 bases are TGTGCCACCAGCAGAGCAGACAGGGCGAACGAGCAGTACTTC.

The chain is built from TRBV11-2 and TRBJ2-1, with D perhaps TRBD2 (6 bases). Germline CDR1 is SGHAT and CDR2 is FQNNGV. This CDR3 region has 18 residues. The ends were cut back, 0 bases at V and 6 bases at J, with 21 bases in the middle. As DNA, the CDR3 is TGTGCCAGCAGCTTAGACGACTATGGGACTGGCCCGGGCAATGAGCAGTTCTTC. Its protein product is CASSLDDYGTGPGNEQFF.

This clone was seen only a few times. The CDR3 sequence: CASSLGGTGSYEQYF. CDR3 sequence (DNA): TGTGCCAGCAGTTTGGGCGGGACGGGCTCCTACGAGCAGTACTTC. This chain joins TRBV28 and TRBJ2-7; weak D call: TRBD2 (6 bases). Looked up from germline, CDR1 is MDHEN and CDR2 is SYDVKM. Trimming cost V 3 bases and J 0 bases, with 12 bases left between them. The CDR3 contains 15 residues.

The chain is built from TRBV7-9 and TRBJ2-7, with D tentatively TRBD1 (6 bases). V lost 3 bases and J 1 base, leaving 13 bases between the germline ends. CDR1 is SEHNR and CDR2 is FQNEAQ in the germline V gene (reference sequence). The CDR3 length is 15 residues. The CDR3 protein is CASSFGQPRSYEQYF. The CDR3 region has the DNA TGTGCCAGCAGCTTCGGACAGCCCCGATCCTACGAGCAGTACTTC.

The sample holds a few counts of this clone. This rearrangement joins TRBV7-9 to TRBJ1-4, with 9 bases lining up with TRBD1. Germline V CDR1 and CDR2: SEHNR, FQNEAQ (reference sequence). The V segment lost 5 bases and the J segment 7 bases; nucleotides outside the gene matches: 20. This CDR3 comprises 19 residues. The chain's CDR3 is CASSGNRDREERRGEKLFF. Written as DNA, the CDR3 is TGTGCCAGCAGCGGTAACCGGGACAGGGAGGAGCGGCGAGGTGAAAAACTGTTTTTT.

This clone turned up a few times. The chain employs TRBV5-6 and TRBJ1-4, with TRBD1 matching over 7 bases. After removal of 4 bases from V and 8 bases from J, the junction contained 8 bases not matched to a gene. Germline lookup yields CDR1 SGHDT and CDR2 YYEEEE. The CDR3 has 14 residues. The CDR3 sequence is CASSHRGEKEKLFF. CDR3 bases: TGTGCCAGCAGCCACAGGGGAGAGAAGGAAAAACTGTTTTTT.

V is TRBV5-6 and J is TRBJ2-1; perhaps TRBD2 as D (6 bases). With 3 bases removed from V and 4 bases from J, the gap between germline ends came to 14 bases. This CDR3 has 15 residues. Germline V gene data show CDR1 as SGHDT and CDR2 as YYEEEE. DNA of the CDR3: TGTGCCAGCAGCTACCCCGCGGGAACATACAATGAGCAGTTCTTC. Its protein is CASSYPAGTYNEQFF.